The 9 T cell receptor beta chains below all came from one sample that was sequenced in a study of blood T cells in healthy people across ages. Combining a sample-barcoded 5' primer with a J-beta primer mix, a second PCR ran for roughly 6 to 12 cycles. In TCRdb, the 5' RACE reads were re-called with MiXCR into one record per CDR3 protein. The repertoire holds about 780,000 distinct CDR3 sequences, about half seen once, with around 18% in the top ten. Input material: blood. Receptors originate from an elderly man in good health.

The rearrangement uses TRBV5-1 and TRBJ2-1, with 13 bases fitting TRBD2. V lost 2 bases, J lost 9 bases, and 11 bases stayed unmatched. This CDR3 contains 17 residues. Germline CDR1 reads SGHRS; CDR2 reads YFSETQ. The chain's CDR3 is CASSFGAGTSGNREQFF. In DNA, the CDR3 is TGCGCCAGCAGCTTCGGTGCCGGGACTAGCGGGAATCGTGAGCAGTTCTTC.

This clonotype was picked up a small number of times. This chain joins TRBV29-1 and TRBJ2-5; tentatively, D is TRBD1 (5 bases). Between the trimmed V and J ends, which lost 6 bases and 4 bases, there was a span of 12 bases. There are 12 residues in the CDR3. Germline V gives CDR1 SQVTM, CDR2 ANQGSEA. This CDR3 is CSVETGIETQYF. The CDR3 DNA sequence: TGCAGCGTAGAAACAGGCATAGAGACCCAGTACTTC. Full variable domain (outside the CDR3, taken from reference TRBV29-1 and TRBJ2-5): SAVISQKPSRDICQRGTSLTIQCQVDSQVTMMFWYRQQPGQSLTLIATANQGSEATYESGFVIDKFPISRPNLTFSTLTVSNMSPEDSSIYLCSVETGIETQYFGPGTRLLVL.

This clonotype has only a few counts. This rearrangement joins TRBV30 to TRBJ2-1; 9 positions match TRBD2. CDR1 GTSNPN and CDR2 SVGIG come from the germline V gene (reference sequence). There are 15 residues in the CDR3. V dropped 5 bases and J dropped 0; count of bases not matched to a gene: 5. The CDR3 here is CAWASGTSSYNEQFF. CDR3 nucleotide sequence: TGTGCCTGGGCTAGCGGGACGAGCTCCTACAATGAGCAGTTCTTC.

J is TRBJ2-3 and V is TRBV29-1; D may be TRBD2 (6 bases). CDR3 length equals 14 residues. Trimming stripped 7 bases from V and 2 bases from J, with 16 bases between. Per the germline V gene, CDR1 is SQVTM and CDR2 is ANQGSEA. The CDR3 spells CSAGIADNTDTQYF. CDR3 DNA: TGCAGCGCCGGGATAGCGGATAACACAGATACGCAGTATTTT.

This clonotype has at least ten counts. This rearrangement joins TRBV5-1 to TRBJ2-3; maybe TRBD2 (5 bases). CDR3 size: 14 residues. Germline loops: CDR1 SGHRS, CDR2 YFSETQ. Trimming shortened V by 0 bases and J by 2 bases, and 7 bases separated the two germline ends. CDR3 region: CASSLAGITDTQYF. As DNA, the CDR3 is TGCGCCAGCAGCTTGGCGGGGATCACAGATACGCAGTATTTT.

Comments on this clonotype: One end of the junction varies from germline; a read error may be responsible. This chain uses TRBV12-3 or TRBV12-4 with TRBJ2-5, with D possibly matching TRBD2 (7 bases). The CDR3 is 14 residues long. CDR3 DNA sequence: TGTGCCAGCACCAGGAGCGGGACACAAGAGGCCCAGTACTTC. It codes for CASTRSGTQEAQYF.

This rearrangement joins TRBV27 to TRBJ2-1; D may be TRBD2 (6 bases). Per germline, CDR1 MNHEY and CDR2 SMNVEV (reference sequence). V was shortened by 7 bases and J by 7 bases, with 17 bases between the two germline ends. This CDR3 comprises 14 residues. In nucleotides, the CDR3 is TGTGCCAGCAACCCACAACTGGCGGGAAATGAGCAGTTCTTC. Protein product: CASNPQLAGNEQFF.

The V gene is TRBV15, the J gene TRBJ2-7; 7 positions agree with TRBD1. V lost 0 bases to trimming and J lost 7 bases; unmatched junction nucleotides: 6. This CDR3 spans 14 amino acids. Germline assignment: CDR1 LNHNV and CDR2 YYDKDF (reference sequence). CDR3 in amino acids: CATSRDPTGTEQYF. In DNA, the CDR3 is TGTGCCACCAGCAGAGACCCGACAGGGACGGAGCAGTACTTC. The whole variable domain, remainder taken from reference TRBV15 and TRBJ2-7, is DAMVIQNPRYQVTQFGKPVTLSCSQTLNHNVMYWYQQKSSQAPKLLFHYYDKDFNNEADTPDNFQSRRPNTSFCFLDIRSPGLGDTAMYLCATSRDPTGTEQYFGPGTRLTVT.

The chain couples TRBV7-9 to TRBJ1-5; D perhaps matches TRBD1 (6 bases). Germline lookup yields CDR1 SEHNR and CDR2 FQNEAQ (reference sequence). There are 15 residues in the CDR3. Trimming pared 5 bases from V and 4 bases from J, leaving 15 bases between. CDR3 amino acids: CASSASGAPNQPQHF. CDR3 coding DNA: TGTGCCAGCAGCGCATCAGGGGCCCCGAATCAGCCCCAGCATTTT.